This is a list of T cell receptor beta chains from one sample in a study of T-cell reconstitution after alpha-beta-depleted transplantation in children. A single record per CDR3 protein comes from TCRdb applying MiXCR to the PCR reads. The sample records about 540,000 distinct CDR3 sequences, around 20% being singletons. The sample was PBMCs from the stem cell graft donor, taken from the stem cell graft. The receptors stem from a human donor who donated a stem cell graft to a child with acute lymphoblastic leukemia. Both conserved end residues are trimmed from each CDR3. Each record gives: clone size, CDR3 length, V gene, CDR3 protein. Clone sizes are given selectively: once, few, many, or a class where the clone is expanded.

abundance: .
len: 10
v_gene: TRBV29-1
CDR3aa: SVDGLYNEQF

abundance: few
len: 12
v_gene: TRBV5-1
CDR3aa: ASSPDTGFGEQY

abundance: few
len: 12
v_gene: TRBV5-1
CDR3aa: ASSYTSGAYEQY

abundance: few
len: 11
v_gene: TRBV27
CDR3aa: ASLFPGEYGYT

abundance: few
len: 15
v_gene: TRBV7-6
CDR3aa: ASSLGPHTRSSYEQY

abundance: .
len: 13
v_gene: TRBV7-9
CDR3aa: ASSLEEVANYGYT

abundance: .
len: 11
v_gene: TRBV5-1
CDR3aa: ASSGRGWTEAF

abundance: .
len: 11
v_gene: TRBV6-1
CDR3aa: ASTRINTGELF

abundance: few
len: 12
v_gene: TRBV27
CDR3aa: ASRFSNSNQPQH

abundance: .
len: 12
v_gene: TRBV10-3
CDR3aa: AISESSVAYEQF

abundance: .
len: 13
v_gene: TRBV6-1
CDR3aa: ASSGGTGDEKPQH

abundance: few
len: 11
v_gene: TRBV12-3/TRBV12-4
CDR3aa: ASSRLGDYGYT

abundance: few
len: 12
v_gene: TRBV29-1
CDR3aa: SVDGLADSYEQY

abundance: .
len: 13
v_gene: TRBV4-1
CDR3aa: ASSRLAGPFYEQY

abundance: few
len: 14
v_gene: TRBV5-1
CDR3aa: ASSYTPGHSYNEQF

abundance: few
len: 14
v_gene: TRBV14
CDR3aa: ASSQDHSGAYNEQF

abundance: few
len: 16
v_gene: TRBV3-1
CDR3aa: ASSLRALGLAGAYEQY

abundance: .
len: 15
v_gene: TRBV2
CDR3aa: ASSRLAGILKGDIQY

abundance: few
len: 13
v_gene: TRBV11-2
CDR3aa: ASSLGFRGSNGLT

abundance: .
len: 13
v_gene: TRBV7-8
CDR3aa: ASSLVGQAPGEQY

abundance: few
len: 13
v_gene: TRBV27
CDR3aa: ASRDMTSSYNEQF

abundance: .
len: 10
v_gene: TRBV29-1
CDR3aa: SADRASYGYT

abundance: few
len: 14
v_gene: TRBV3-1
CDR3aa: ASSQGISTPSGTQY

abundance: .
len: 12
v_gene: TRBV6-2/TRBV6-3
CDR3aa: ASSYETVQETQY

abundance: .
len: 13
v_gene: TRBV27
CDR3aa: ASSGLPFGGNEQF

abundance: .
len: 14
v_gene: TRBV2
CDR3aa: ASSLLRGVSNQPQH

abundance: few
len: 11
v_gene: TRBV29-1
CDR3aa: SASGTSVPGKY

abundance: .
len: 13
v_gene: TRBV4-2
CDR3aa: ASSQDDRITDTQY

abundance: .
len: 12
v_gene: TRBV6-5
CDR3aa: ASSYRAGNQPQH

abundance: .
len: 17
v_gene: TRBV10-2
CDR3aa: ASNRQKRWPGMRGYEQY

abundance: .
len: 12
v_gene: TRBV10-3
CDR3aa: AISLGDSNQPQH

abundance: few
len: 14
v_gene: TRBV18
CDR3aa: ASSRGPRGATYEQF

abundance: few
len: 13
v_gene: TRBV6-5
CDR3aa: ASSYRRGGDYEQY

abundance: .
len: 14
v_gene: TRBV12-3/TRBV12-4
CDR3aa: ASSWTVPGSNQPQH

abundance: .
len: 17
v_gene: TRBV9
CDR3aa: ASSVVIRASGRSYNEQF

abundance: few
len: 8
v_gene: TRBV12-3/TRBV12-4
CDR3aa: ASSFTPGT

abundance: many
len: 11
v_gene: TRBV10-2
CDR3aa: ASSESGLNEQY

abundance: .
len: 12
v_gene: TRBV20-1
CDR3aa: SARGYTNIQPQH

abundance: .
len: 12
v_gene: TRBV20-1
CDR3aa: SAPRGQDPDEQY

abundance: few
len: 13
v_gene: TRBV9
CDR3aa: ASSVARTGQETQY

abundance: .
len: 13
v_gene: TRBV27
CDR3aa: ASSPGRGGNYGYT

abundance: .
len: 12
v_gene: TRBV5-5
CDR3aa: ASSLGAGAYEQY

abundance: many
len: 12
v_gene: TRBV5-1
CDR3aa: ASSSDPSTDTQY

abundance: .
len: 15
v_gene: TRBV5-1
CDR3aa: ASSLLSTSGRTDTQY

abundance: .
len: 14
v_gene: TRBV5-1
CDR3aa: ASSLVGTSGQETQY